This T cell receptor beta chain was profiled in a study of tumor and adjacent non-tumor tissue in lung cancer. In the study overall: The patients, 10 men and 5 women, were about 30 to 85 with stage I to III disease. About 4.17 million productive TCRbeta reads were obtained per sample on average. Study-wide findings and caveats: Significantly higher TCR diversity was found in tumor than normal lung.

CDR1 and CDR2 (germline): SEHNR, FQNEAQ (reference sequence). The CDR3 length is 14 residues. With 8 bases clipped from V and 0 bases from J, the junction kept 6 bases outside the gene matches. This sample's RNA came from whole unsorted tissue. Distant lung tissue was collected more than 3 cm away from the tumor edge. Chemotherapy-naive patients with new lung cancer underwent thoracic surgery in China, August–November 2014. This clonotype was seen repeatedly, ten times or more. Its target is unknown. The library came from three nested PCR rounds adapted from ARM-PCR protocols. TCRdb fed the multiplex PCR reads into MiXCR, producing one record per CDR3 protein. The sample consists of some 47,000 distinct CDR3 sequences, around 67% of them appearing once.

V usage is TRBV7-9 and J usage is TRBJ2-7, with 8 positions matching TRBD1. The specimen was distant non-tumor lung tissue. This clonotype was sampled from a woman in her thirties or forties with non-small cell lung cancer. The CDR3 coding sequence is TGTGCCAGCGCCCCCGGACAGGGCTCCTACGAGCAGTACTTC. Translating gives CASAPGQGSYEQYF.